Below are 23 T cell receptor beta chains sequenced from a single sample in a study of OX40 agonist ivuxolimab in advanced cancers. Method: immunoSEQ multiplex PCR; TCRdb's copy keeps in-frame clones and lacks some. Of over 55,000 clones in the sample, about 90% were seen once. Sequencing was performed on CD4+ or CD8+ T cells sorted from blood, taken in a trial of the OX40 agonist ivuxolimab. The receptors stem from an adult with an advanced solid tumor such as melanoma, head and neck, liver or kidney cancer.

This clone was seen once. The chain recombines TRBV7-2 with TRBJ2-3, with D uncertain. This CDR3 spans 15 amino acids. Per the germline V gene, CDR1 is SGHTA and CDR2 is FQGNSA. Trimming took off 8 bases at V and 2 bases at J, with 17 bases between the two ends. The CDR3 region has the DNA TGTGCCAGCGTGCCTTTCCGGGCGGACACAGATACGCAGTATTTT. Protein: CASVPFRADTDTQYF.

The V and J genes are TRBV5-8 and TRBJ2-1; D is uncertain. CDR1 is SGHTS, CDR2 YDEGEE, per germline. Trimming removed 0 bases from V and 9 bases from J, with 7 bases in between. This CDR3 spans 12 amino acids. CDR3 in DNA: TGTGCCAGCAGCTTGGAAAGGATTGAGCAGTTCTTC. This sequence encodes CASSLERIEQFF.

The chain recombines TRBV15 with TRBJ1-2, with D unclear. V lost 0 bases, J lost 4 bases, and 9 bases lay in between. The V gene's germline CDR1 is LNHNV and CDR2 YYDKDF (reference sequence). This CDR3 contains 14 residues. The CDR3 is CATSRDGGRYGYTF. CDR3 in DNA: TGTGCCACCAGCAGAGATGGAGGCCGCTATGGCTACACCTTC.

This clone was observed once. V usage is TRBV2 and J usage is TRBJ2-3, with D tentatively TRBD2 (6 bases). V was cut by 10 bases and J by 2 bases, with 19 bases left in between. Germline CDR1 is SNHLY and CDR2 is FYNNEI. CDR3 length: 15 residues. The CDR3 DNA follows: TGTGCCAATCGGAGGTCTAGCGCTTACACAGATACGCAGTATTTT. Translated, it gives CANRRSSAYTDTQYF.

The chain joins TRBV4-3 to TRBJ1-2, with TRBD1 matching 9 bases. V lost 1 base and J lost 3; bases outside the gene matches: 3. The CDR3 is 15 residues long. CDR1 is LGHNA, CDR2 YSLEER, per germline. CDR3 region: CASSQATGGDYGYTF. CDR3 bases: TGCGCCAGCAGCCAAGCGACAGGGGGTGACTATGGCTACACCTTC.

The chain employs TRBV5-1 and TRBJ2-5; no reliable D call. Per the germline V gene, CDR1 is SGHRS and CDR2 is YFSETQ. CDR3 size: 14 residues. V gave up 3 bases and J gave up 5 bases, with 14 bases separating them. The CDR3 DNA is TGCGCCAGCAGCTCCGCACGGGTGGAGGAGACCCAGTACTTC. As protein: CASSSARVEETQYF.

The V and J genes are TRBV4-1 and TRBJ2-7; TRBD1 is a possible D gene (5 bases). V lost 4 bases to trimming and J lost 2 bases, with 9 bases between them. The germline V gene has CDR1 MGHRA and CDR2 YSYEKL. This CDR3 spans 13 amino acids. CDR3 amino acids: CASSPRAAYEQYF. The DNA of the CDR3 is TGCGCCAGCAGCCCCAGGGCCGCCTACGAGCAGTACTTC.

As regards this clone: The germline gene is not matched at one end of the junction; a read error may be the cause. The V gene is TRBV29-1, the J gene TRBJ2-1, with TRBD1 as a possible D gene (6 bases). Germline V lookup: CDR1 SQVTM, CDR2 ANQGSEA. There are 13 residues in the CDR3. The CDR3 region has the DNA TGCAGCATTGAAGATCCTGGGGGCCCAGGGCAGTTCTTC. Its protein product is CSIEDPGGPGQFF.

The V and J genes are TRBV2 and TRBJ1-4; D not resolved. With 6 bases removed from V and 4 bases from J, the gap between germline ends came to 15 bases. Germline loops: CDR1 SNHLY, CDR2 FYNNEI. The CDR3 is 15 residues long. The CDR3 sequence is CASSPDATGNEKLFF. The CDR3 DNA is TGTGCCAGCAGCCCTGACGCGACGGGTAATGAAAAACTGTTTTTT.

This clone turned up a few times. J is TRBJ2-2 and V is TRBV6-1; 8 positions match TRBD2. This CDR3 comprises 16 residues. J gave up 0 bases and V 4 bases, and 4 bases lay outside the gene matches. Germline CDR1 and CDR2: MNHNS and SASEGT. The CDR3 region has the DNA TGTGCCAGCAGTGGGCGGGAGGACGCGAACACCGGGGAGCTGTTTTTT. Amino acid sequence: CASSGREDANTGELFF.

This chain uses TRBV28 with TRBJ2-1; 8 bases line up with TRBD2. V was clipped by 6 bases and J by 6 bases; unmatched bases: 10. The CDR3 runs to 15 residues. The germline gives CDR1 MDHEN, CDR2 SYDVKM. The CDR3 nucleotides are TGTGCCAGCAGCATAGCGGGATGGGGTGGCAATGAGCAGTTCTTC. Encoded protein: CASSIAGWGGNEQFF.

The J gene is TRBJ1-5, the V gene TRBV27, with TRBD1 as a possible D gene (5 bases). The CDR3 extends over 14 amino acids. V was clipped by 4 bases and J by 6 bases, with 13 bases between them. CDR1 is MNHEY and CDR2 is SMNVEV in the germline V gene (reference sequence). CDR3 sequence (DNA): TGTGCCAGCAGTTGGGGGGGGTCGGGTCAGCCCCAGCATTTT. Protein product: CASSWGGSGQPQHF.

The CDR3 nucleotides read TGTGCCACCAGCACGACTAGCGGCACAGATACGCAGTATTTT. Protein: CATSTTSGTDTQYF. V usage is TRBV15 and J usage is TRBJ2-3; 8 nucleotides agree with TRBD2. J lost 1 base, V lost 4 bases, and 1 base had no gene match. This CDR3 comprises 14 residues. Germline lookup yields CDR1 LNHNV and CDR2 YYDKDF (reference sequence).

The rearrangement links TRBV28 to TRBJ2-3; possible D gene TRBD2, 5 bases. The CDR3 is 15 residues long. Germline CDR1 reads MDHEN; CDR2 reads SYDVKM. Trimming took off 1 base at V and 1 base at J, with 9 bases between the two ends. In DNA form, the CDR3 reads TGTGCCAGCAGTTTATTGGGCGGGCGCACAGATACGCAGTATTTT. It codes for CASSLLGGRTDTQYF.

The chain employs TRBV7-6 and TRBJ2-5; D is unclear. Trimming stripped 5 bases from V and 0 bases from J, with 10 bases between. The CDR3 has 14 residues. Germline lookup yields CDR1 SGHVS and CDR2 FNYEAQ. The CDR3 DNA sequence: TGTGCCAGCAGCGCCCCCGGGTACCAAGAGACCCAGTACTTC. This sequence encodes CASSAPGYQETQYF. Complete variable domain (other parts from reference TRBV7-6 and TRBJ2-5): GAGVSQSPRYKVTKRGQDVALRCDPISGHVSLYWYRQALGQGPEFLTYFNYEAQQDKSGLPNDRFSAERPEGSISTLTIQRTEQRDSAMYRCASSAPGYQETQYFGPGTRLLVL.

V is TRBV28 and J is TRBJ2-3; 11 bases match TRBD2. V trimming: 3 bases; J trimming: 2 bases; junction bases outside the gene matches: 7. Germline CDR1 and CDR2: MDHEN and SYDVKM. This CDR3 is built from 17 residues. CDR3 sequence: CASSFSPTSGNTDTQYF. The CDR3 region has the DNA TGTGCCAGCAGTTTTAGCCCGACTAGCGGGAACACAGATACGCAGTATTTT.

This clone was found once. This sequence joins TRBV6-5 and TRBJ2-5; possibly TRBD2 for D (5 bases). Per germline, CDR1 MNHEY and CDR2 SVGAGI. CDR3 length equals 14 residues. V was shortened by 4 bases and J by 2 bases, with 11 bases between the two germline ends. CDR3 sequence: CASSWSSAQETQYF. Here the CDR3 DNA reads TGTGCCAGCAGTTGGAGTAGCGCGCAAGAGACCCAGTACTTC.

The chain carries TRBV4-3 and TRBJ2-2; weak D call: TRBD1 (5 bases). This CDR3 contains 17 residues. Per germline, CDR1 LGHNA and CDR2 YSLEER. The V end was cut by 1 base, the J end by 3 bases, with 15 bases between. The CDR3 nucleotides read TGCGCCAGCAGCCAAGTTTCGCAGGGTTTCGACACCGGGGAGCTGTTTTTT. It encodes CASSQVSQGFDTGELFF.

The chain links TRBV27 to TRBJ1-2; D gene unclear. The CDR3 contains 13 residues. Trimming stripped 5 bases from V and 7 bases from J, with 14 bases between. Germline V gene sequence: CDR1 MNHEY, CDR2 SMNVEV (reference sequence). CDR3 coding DNA: TGTGCCAGCAGTCCTGAAGGGAGCGGTGGCTACACCTTC. Residues: CASSPEGSGGYTF.

The sample holds a few counts of this clone. This chain connects TRBV6-1 to TRBJ1-2, with a possible D match to TRBD1 (5 bases). V was trimmed by 7 bases and J by 7 bases, leaving 16 bases between them. The CDR3 is made up of 13 amino acids. Per the germline V gene, CDR1 is MNHNS and CDR2 is SASEGT. The CDR3 region is CASTQDRARGYTF. The CDR3 DNA reads as TGTGCCAGCACCCAAGACAGAGCCCGTGGCTACACCTTC.

The CDR3 sequence: CASSSRGGTDTQYF. DNA for the CDR3: TGTGCCAGCAGCTCCCGCGGGGGCACAGATACGCAGTATTTT. The chain joins TRBV5-5 to TRBJ2-3; D may be TRBD2 (6 bases). The V gene lost 3 bases and the J gene lost 1 base, with 9 bases spanning the gap. The CDR3 has 14 amino acids. Germline assignment: CDR1 SGHKS and CDR2 YYEKEE (reference sequence).

This sequence joins TRBV5-6 and TRBJ2-2; TRBD1 might be the D (6 bases). Germline V lookup: CDR1 SGHDT, CDR2 YYEEEE. The V gene lost 2 bases and the J gene lost 8 bases, with 10 bases spanning the gap. This CDR3 comprises 13 residues. CDR3 amino acids: CASSFPGAGELFF. Written as DNA, the CDR3 is TGTGCCAGCAGCTTTCCAGGGGCTGGGGAGCTGTTTTTT.

The genes are TRBV4-2 and TRBJ1-1, with D uncertain. CDR1 is LGHNA and CDR2 is YNFKEQ in the germline V gene. The CDR3 has 14 residues. Trimming removed 4 bases at V and 2 bases at J, with 11 bases between. This chain's CDR3 is CASSPSWGNTEAFF. CDR3 nucleotides: TGTGCCAGCAGCCCGTCGTGGGGAAACACTGAAGCTTTCTTT.